This TCR beta chain is from a study of T cells after yellow fever vaccination. This clonotype came up a few times. What it binds is unknown. TCRdb fed the 5' RACE reads into MiXCR, producing one record per CDR3 protein. The sample has 620,000 or so distinct CDR3 sequences; 9% to 15% are singletons. In germline, CDR1 is SGHAT, CDR2 FQNNGV. The CDR3 loop spans 18 amino acids. Trimming took 1 base from V and 6 from J; bases not matched to a gene: 18. Overall study results and limits: It was a small share of clonotypes that appeared in both CD4 and CD8 compartments. Weaker, the secondary response had a peak occurring faster, on day 5 versus 15. Booster samples showed a return of most primary-vaccination clones (around 96% CD4, approximately 88% CD8).

The chain couples TRBV11-2 to TRBJ2-7; 7 bases are shared with TRBD1. Here the sequenced sample was PBMCs, taken on the day of the yellow fever booster vaccination. The receptor comes from a young man who received the YFV17D yellow fever vaccine. As DNA, the CDR3 is TGTGCCAGCAGCTTAGGTACTTTGAGGGGGCGGCGGCCCCTCGAGCAGTACTTC. Amino acids: CASSLGTLRGRRPLEQYF. The full variable domain, in which reference TRBV11-2 and TRBJ2-7 provide the parts outside the CDR3, is EAGVAQSPRYKIIEKRQSVAFWCNPISGHATLYWYQQILGQGPKLLIQFQNNGVVDDSQLPKDRFSAERLKGVDSTLKIQPAKLEDSAVYLCASSLGTLRGRRPLEQYFGPGTRLTVT.